A selection of T cell receptor beta chains follows, all from one sample in a study of molecular identifiers for immune sequencing clone quantification. TCRdb analysed the PCR reads with MiXCR anew, one entry per CDR3 protein. The table includes under 600,000 distinct CDR3 sequences, about 22% detected once. The specimen was naive CD8+ T cells from blood, with Jurkat cell RNA spiked in. The source is a human donor in good health. Some libraries in this study had Jurkat cell RNA spiked in. CDR3s include the opening cysteine and the closing phenylalanine or tryptophan. The D gene is left open where the match is weak. Size tells how often a clone was seen (once, few, many) or the class of an expanded clone, and some rows leave it out.

CDR3aa: CSARDEKTRGTGELFF; CDR3nt: TGCAGTGCTAGAGATGAGAAAACGAGGGGAACCGGGGAGCTGTTTTTT; d_gene: .; v_gene: TRBV20-1; abundance: many; j_gene: TRBJ2-2
CDR3aa: CASSQADRATNEKLFF; CDR3nt: TGTGCCAGCAGCCAAGCCGACAGAGCAACTAATGAAAAACTGTTTTTT; d_gene: .; v_gene: TRBV4-2; abundance: many; j_gene: TRBJ1-4
CDR3aa: CASSSGLRAQETQYF; CDR3nt: TGTGCCAGCAGTTCGGGCCTGAGGGCCCAAGAGACCCAGTACTTC; d_gene: .; v_gene: TRBV28; abundance: few; j_gene: TRBJ2-5
CDR3aa: CASSHKDKGPNQPQHF; CDR3nt: TGTGCCAGCAGCCATAAAGACAAAGGCCCCAATCAGCCCCAGCATTTT; d_gene: .; v_gene: TRBV5-3; abundance: .; j_gene: TRBJ1-5
CDR3aa: CASSERWAGGSNQPQHF; CDR3nt: TGTGCCAGCAGTGAACGGTGGGCAGGGGGTAGCAATCAGCCCCAGCATTTT; d_gene: TRBD1; v_gene: TRBV6-1; abundance: .; j_gene: TRBJ1-5
CDR3aa: CASSHGLAGGSSYNEQFF; CDR3nt: TGTGCCAGCAGCCATGGACTAGCGGGAGGGTCTTCCTACAATGAGCAGTTCTTC; d_gene: TRBD2; v_gene: TRBV11-3; abundance: few; j_gene: TRBJ2-1
CDR3aa: CSVETRGTNTGELFF; CDR3nt: TGCAGCGTTGAAACCAGGGGCACGAACACCGGGGAGCTGTTTTTT; d_gene: .; v_gene: TRBV29-1; abundance: many; j_gene: TRBJ2-2
CDR3aa: CASSYDPNEKLFF; CDR3nt: TGTGCCAGCAGTTACGATCCTAATGAAAAACTGTTTTTT; d_gene: .; v_gene: TRBV6-5; abundance: many; j_gene: TRBJ1-4
CDR3aa: CASKSGPAVYEQYF; CDR3nt: TGTGCCAGCAAAAGCGGACCAGCGGTCTACGAGCAGTACTTC; d_gene: .; v_gene: TRBV27; abundance: .; j_gene: TRBJ2-7
CDR3aa: CASREGQGADTQYF; CDR3nt: TGTGCCAGCAGGGAGGGACAGGGAGCAGATACGCAGTATTTT; d_gene: TRBD1; v_gene: TRBV2; abundance: many; j_gene: TRBJ2-3
CDR3aa: CASSGLAGTDTQYF; CDR3nt: TGTGCCAGCAGCGGGCTAGCGGGCACAGATACGCAGTATTTT; d_gene: TRBD2; v_gene: TRBV25-1; abundance: many; j_gene: TRBJ2-3
CDR3aa: CAWSSTGLQETQYF; CDR3nt: TGTGCCTGGAGTTCGACAGGTCTTCAAGAGACCCAGTACTTC; d_gene: .; v_gene: TRBV30; abundance: many; j_gene: TRBJ2-5
CDR3aa: CASSLTSAEYNEQFF; CDR3nt: TGCGCCAGCAGTCTTACTAGCGCGGAATACAATGAGCAGTTCTTC; d_gene: TRBD2; v_gene: TRBV4-3; abundance: many; j_gene: TRBJ2-1
CDR3aa: CASSQSPGQGFGNF; CDR3nt: TGCGCCAGCAGCCAGTCGCCGGGACAGGGATTTGGAAATTTT; d_gene: TRBD1; v_gene: TRBV5-1; abundance: .; j_gene: TRBJ1-3
CDR3aa: CASSIAVTYEQYF; CDR3nt: TGTGCCAGTAGTATAGCCGTCACTTACGAGCAGTACTTC; d_gene: .; v_gene: TRBV19; abundance: .; j_gene: TRBJ2-7
CDR3aa: CSASGDRGFYGYTF; CDR3nt: TGCAGTGCTAGCGGGGACAGGGGATTCTATGGCTACACCTTC; d_gene: TRBD1; v_gene: TRBV20-1; abundance: many; j_gene: TRBJ1-2
CDR3aa: CASSSDFWADTQYF; CDR3nt: TGTGCCAGCAGCTCCGATTTTTGGGCAGATACGCAGTATTTT; d_gene: .; v_gene: TRBV6-1; abundance: many; j_gene: TRBJ2-3
CDR3aa: CASSNGGRSNQPQHF; CDR3nt: TGTGCCAGTAGTAACGGGGGGAGGAGCAATCAGCCCCAGCATTTT; d_gene: .; v_gene: TRBV19; abundance: many; j_gene: TRBJ1-5
CDR3aa: CAWSAPLAGALLTYEQYF; CDR3nt: TGTGCCTGGAGTGCCCCACTAGCGGGGGCTTTGCTTACCTACGAGCAGTACTTC; d_gene: TRBD2; v_gene: TRBV30; abundance: .; j_gene: TRBJ2-7
CDR3aa: CASSFFHRGTLNTEAFF; CDR3nt: TGTGCCAGCAGCTTTTTTCACAGGGGGACCTTGAACACTGAAGCTTTCTTT; d_gene: TRBD1; v_gene: TRBV5-5; abundance: many; j_gene: TRBJ1-1
CDR3aa: CASRPAGVGGTEAFF; CDR3nt: TGTGCCAGCCGCCCGGCAGGGGTAGGGGGCACTGAAGCTTTCTTT; d_gene: .; v_gene: TRBV7-6; abundance: .; j_gene: TRBJ1-1
CDR3aa: CASSQGGLAGGTDTQYF; CDR3nt: TGTGCCAGCAGCCAAGGGGGACTAGCGGGGGGAACAGATACGCAGTATTTT; d_gene: TRBD2; v_gene: TRBV3-1; abundance: few; j_gene: TRBJ2-3
CDR3aa: CSARGTTPYEQYF; CDR3nt: TGCAGTGCTAGGGGGACTACTCCCTACGAGCAGTACTTC; d_gene: TRBD2; v_gene: TRBV20-1; abundance: few; j_gene: TRBJ2-7
CDR3aa: CASSLGGLPRGGYTF; CDR3nt: TGTGCCAGCAGCCTCGGTGGCCTCCCAAGGGGTGGCTACACCTTC; d_gene: .; v_gene: TRBV27; abundance: few; j_gene: TRBJ1-2
CDR3aa: CASSENRVAKNIQYF; CDR3nt: TGTGCCAGCAGTGAAAACAGGGTTGCCAAAAACATTCAGTACTTC; d_gene: .; v_gene: TRBV28; abundance: many; j_gene: TRBJ2-4
CDR3aa: CASSVEGLAGDETQYF; CDR3nt: TGTGCCAGCAGCGTAGAGGGACTAGCGGGAGATGAGACCCAGTACTTC; d_gene: TRBD2; v_gene: TRBV9; abundance: .; j_gene: TRBJ2-5
CDR3aa: CASSQDWGTVDYGYTF; CDR3nt: TGCGCCAGCAGCCAAGATTGGGGGACGGTCGACTATGGCTACACCTTC; d_gene: .; v_gene: TRBV4-3; abundance: many; j_gene: TRBJ1-2
CDR3aa: CASSSDRGMTDTQYF; CDR3nt: TGTGCCAGCAGTTCGGACAGGGGGATGACAGATACGCAGTATTTT; d_gene: TRBD1; v_gene: TRBV12-3/TRBV12-4; abundance: many; j_gene: TRBJ2-3
CDR3aa: CASLQGGSGGELFF; CDR3nt: TGTGCCAGCCTCCAGGGGGGGTCGGGCGGGGAGCTGTTTTTT; d_gene: .; v_gene: TRBV2; abundance: few; j_gene: TRBJ2-2
CDR3aa: CASSHGPTGDTEAFF; CDR3nt: TGTGCCAGCAGCCACGGTCCGACAGGGGACACTGAAGCTTTCTTT; d_gene: TRBD1; v_gene: TRBV6-5; abundance: many; j_gene: TRBJ1-1